These 8 T cell receptor beta chains originate from one sample sequenced in a study of cytomegalovirus exposure and HLA in healthy donors. The primer mix had 60 Vbeta and 13 Jbeta primers. TCRdb's copy holds only in-frame clones and misses some; the assay was immunoSEQ multiplex PCR. This repertoire comprises 35,000 to 45,000 clones; its ten largest clones make up 5.9%. The sequenced material came from PBMCs. These receptors originate from a human donor in good health.

This chain connects TRBV7-8 to TRBJ1-3; D not resolved. From germline, CDR1 is SGHVS and CDR2 FQNEAQ. The CDR3 spans 13 residues. The germline V and J ends were trimmed by 5 bases and 3 bases, with 8 bases remaining between them. The CDR3 DNA reads TGTGCCAGCAGCGCAGGTCGTGGAAACACCATATATTTT. Translating gives CASSAGRGNTIYF.

The V call is TRBV30, the J call TRBJ2-1, with no clear D. V was trimmed by 1 base and J by 4 bases, leaving 5 bases between them. This CDR3 region has 12 residues. Germline V gene lookup returns CDR1 GTSNPN and CDR2 SVGIG (reference sequence). The CDR3 sequence is CAWSASYNEQFF. The CDR3 nucleotides read TGTGCCTGGAGTGCCTCTTACAATGAGCAGTTCTTC.

The rearrangement links TRBV7-9 to TRBJ2-7; D is unresolved. Germline V CDR1 and CDR2: SEHNR, FQNEAQ (reference sequence). V lost 5 bases, J lost 2 bases, and 16 bases lay in between. This CDR3 region has 15 residues. This CDR3 is CASSTYRGRTYEQYF. CDR3 in DNA: TGTGCCAGCAGCACTTACCGTGGTAGAACCTACGAGCAGTACTTC.

For the CDR3, the DNA is TGTGCCTGGAGGACAGGGGAGACTGAAGCTTTCTTT. It encodes CAWRTGETEAFF. The chain carries TRBV30 and TRBJ1-1; 8 bases fit TRBD1. V was clipped by 3 bases and J by 5 bases; unmatched bases: 2. CDR3 length equals 12 residues. Germline CDR1 is GTSNPN and CDR2 is SVGIG (reference sequence). Full variable domain (outside the CDR3, taken from reference TRBV30 and TRBJ1-1): SQTIHQWPATLVQPVGSPLSLECTVEGTSNPNLYWYRQAAGRGLQLLFYSVGIGQISSEVPQNLSASRPQDRQFILSSKKLLLSDSGFYLCAWRTGETEAFFGQGTRLTVV.

The genes are TRBV5-4 and TRBJ2-7; 10 nucleotides align to TRBD1. V lost 4 bases and J lost 5; bases outside the gene matches: 9. The CDR3 sequence is 15 residues long. Germline CDR1 reads SGHNT; CDR2 reads YYREEE (reference sequence). CDR3 DNA: TGTGCCAGCAGCCGGAGGGGACAGGGGTTTCACGAGCAGTACTTC. Its protein product is CASSRRGQGFHEQYF.

The chain combines TRBV18 with TRBJ1-2, with D possibly matching TRBD1 (5 bases). Deletions cut 3 bases from V and 4 bases from J, with 12 bases between. CDR3 length: 14 amino acids. Germline CDR1 reads KGHSH; CDR2 reads LQKENI. For the CDR3, the DNA is TGTGCCAGCTCACCTTCCGACAGTCCCTATGGCTACACCTTC. Its protein is CASSPSDSPYGYTF. The full variable domain, in which reference TRBV18 and TRBJ1-2 provide the parts outside the CDR3, is NAGVMQNPRHLVRRRGQEARLRCSPMKGHSHVYWYRQLPEEGLKFMVYLQKENIIDESGMPKERFSAEFPKEGPSILRIQQVVRGDSAAYFCASSPSDSPYGYTFGSGTRLTVV.

This rearrangement joins TRBV7-9 to TRBJ2-7; D unclear. Trimming cost V 9 bases and J 3 bases, with 9 bases left between them. This CDR3 spans 11 amino acids. Germline CDR1 SEHNR, CDR2 FQNEAQ (reference sequence). CDR3 sequence (DNA): TGTGCCAGAAGCGACTTCTACGAGCAGTACTTC. It codes for CARSDFYEQYF.

The chain links TRBV5-1 to TRBJ1-3; 12 bases map to TRBD1. J gave up 2 bases and V 4 bases, and 4 bases lay outside the gene matches. Germline V CDR1 and CDR2: SGHRS, YFSETQ. This CDR3 spans 16 amino acids. In DNA, the CDR3 is TGCGCCAGCAGCCCCGGGACAGGGGGCACTGGAAACACCATATATTTT. Its protein product is CASSPGTGGTGNTIYF.